This entry lists 31 T cell receptor beta chains sequenced from one sample in a study of early stage breast cancer tumors. Using immunoSEQ multiplex PCR, the repertoire was profiled, and TCRdb retains in-frame clones only, with some absent. The repertoire consists of over 20,000 clones, with roughly 64% occurring once and the leading ten covering 7.5% to 10%. Input material: breast tumor tissue. The receptors were gathered from a person aged 55 to 75 with breast cancer.

In its sample, this clone was seen a few times. The chain is built from TRBV9 and TRBJ2-2, with TRBD2 as a possible D gene (6 bases). V lost 2 bases to trimming and J lost 5 bases, with 10 bases between them. CDR1 SGDLS and CDR2 YYNGEE come from the germline V gene. This CDR3 spans 14 amino acids. CDR3 nucleotides: TGTGCCAGCAGCGTCAATAGCGGTACCGGGGAGCTGTTTTTT. Protein product: CASSVNSGTGELFF.

The gene calls are TRBV6-6 and TRBJ2-1; tentative D call: TRBD2 (5 bases). The CDR3 totals 13 residues. Germline CDR1 MNHNY, CDR2 SVGAGI (reference sequence). V shed 8 bases and J shed 9 bases, with 17 bases lying between them. In DNA, the CDR3 is TGTGCCAGCGCCTCGAGGGAAAGTGGTGAGCAGTTCTTC. Its protein is CASASRESGEQFF.

The chain uses TRBV27 and TRBJ2-7; 9 nucleotides line up with TRBD1. Germline trimming cut 3 bases from V and 4 bases from J; bases unmatched to any gene: 1. Germline CDR1 MNHEY, CDR2 SMNVEV (reference sequence). The CDR3 loop spans 13 amino acids. The DNA for the CDR3 is TGTGCCAGCAGTTTGGACAGGGGTTACGAGCAGTACTTC. Translation: CASSLDRGYEQYF.

The rearrangement uses TRBV4-1 and TRBJ1-5, with 11 bases fitting TRBD1. Germline loops: CDR1 MGHRA, CDR2 YSYEKL. Trimming cost V 3 bases and J 2 bases; bases outside gene matches: 6. The CDR3 consists of 17 residues. CDR3 region: CASSQEGQGVGNQPQHF. In DNA, the CDR3 is TGCGCCAGCAGCCAGGAGGGACAGGGGGTAGGCAATCAGCCCCAGCATTTT.

Only a few counts were recorded for this clone. The V call is TRBV2, the J call TRBJ2-4; D perhaps matches TRBD1 (5 bases). This CDR3 contains 16 residues. Trimming stripped 8 bases from V and 2 bases from J, with 19 bases between. CDR1 is SNHLY, CDR2 FYNNEI, per germline. The CDR3: CASCSEARATKNIQYF. Written as DNA, the CDR3 is TGTGCCAGCTGTTCCGAGGCCAGGGCAACCAAAAACATTCAGTACTTC.

This clone was seen repeatedly, ten times or more. The V gene is TRBV28, the J gene TRBJ2-1, with a tentative D call TRBD1 (5 bases). V gave up 2 bases and J gave up 5 bases, with 13 bases separating them. The CDR3 covers 15 residues. Germline CDR1 reads MDHEN; CDR2 reads SYDVKM. CDR3 loop: CASSLEPGLNNEQFF. In DNA form, the CDR3 reads TGTGCCAGCAGTTTAGAGCCAGGGCTAAACAATGAGCAGTTCTTC.

The chain joins TRBV7-9 to TRBJ2-3; 9 bases are a match to TRBD1. The CDR3 sequence is 15 residues long. Losses at the gene ends were 4 bases for V and 5 bases for J; bases not matched to a gene: 7. Germline V gives CDR1 SEHNR, CDR2 FQNEAQ (reference sequence). Here the CDR3 DNA reads TGTGCCAGCAGCTCGGGACAGGGAGTAGGAGATACGCAGTATTTT. Translation: CASSSGQGVGDTQYF.

The J gene is TRBJ2-3, the V gene TRBV5-1; tentatively, D is TRBD2 (6 bases). The CDR3 runs to 14 residues. V shed 0 bases and J shed 3 bases, with 8 bases lying between them. Germline loops: CDR1 SGHRS, CDR2 YFSETQ. The CDR3 reads CASSLGGETDTQYF. CDR3 in DNA: TGCGCCAGCAGCTTGGGGGGGGAAACAGATACGCAGTATTTT.

This chain links TRBV4-1 with TRBJ2-1; 8 bases agree with TRBD1. The CDR3 is made up of 15 amino acids. Germline lookup yields CDR1 MGHRA and CDR2 YSYEKL. Unmatched junction bases numbered 7, after V lost 4 bases and J lost 5 bases. The DNA of the CDR3 is TGCGCCAGCAGCCCTCCCGGGACAGGTGACAATGAGCAGTTCTTC. Translation gives CASSPPGTGDNEQFF.

On this clone itself: A much larger clone differs by one base, so this may be a read error. In the same sample, other DNA sequences code for this CDR3. The chain combines TRBV28 with TRBJ1-1; D is possibly TRBD1 (6 bases). V lost 6 bases and J 0 bases, leaving 11 bases between the germline ends. Germline-derived CDR1 and CDR2 are MDHEN and SYDVKM. This CDR3 spans 14 amino acids. The CDR3 bases are TGTGCCAGCAGGAAGGGGGTAATGAACACTGAAGCTTTCTTT. Its protein is CASRKGVMNTEAFF.

This chain joins TRBV7-2 and TRBJ2-7; 9 bases agree with TRBD1. The CDR3 is 16 amino acids. CDR1 and CDR2 (germline): SGHTA, FQGNSA. V shed 2 bases, J shed 6 bases, and the junction held 11 bases outside the gene matches. CDR3: CASSLYTGTGTSEQYF. CDR3 nucleotides: TGTGCCAGCAGCTTATATACCGGGACAGGGACGTCCGAGCAGTACTTC.

The V and J genes are TRBV5-4 and TRBJ1-2; D perhaps matches TRBD1 (5 bases). V was cut by 0 bases and J by 6 bases, with 9 bases left in between. The germline gives CDR1 SGHNT, CDR2 YYREEE (reference sequence). The CDR3 loop spans 13 amino acids. The CDR3: CASSLGQPHGYTF. The CDR3, as DNA: TGTGCCAGCAGCTTGGGACAGCCTCATGGCTACACCTTC.

The chain carries TRBV15 and TRBJ1-5; tentatively, D is TRBD1 (6 bases). This CDR3 spans 14 amino acids. Trimming took 3 bases from V and 3 from J, leaving 9 bases between them. Germline V gives CDR1 LNHNV, CDR2 YYDKDF (reference sequence). The CDR3, as DNA: TGTGCCACCAGCAGCAGGACAGACAATCAGCCCCAGCATTTT. Translated: CATSSRTDNQPQHF.

This clone was seen a few times. The chain has TRBV29-1 and TRBJ2-1, with D tentatively TRBD1 (5 bases). CDR1 and CDR2 (germline): SQVTM, ANQGSEA. This CDR3 is 12 amino acids long. The germline V and J ends were trimmed by 3 bases and 9 bases, with 12 bases remaining between them. The CDR3 DNA sequence: TGCAGCGTTGAGCCCCAGGGTGGTGAGCAGTTCTTC. It specifies CSVEPQGGEQFF.

This chain uses TRBV7-2 with TRBJ1-1; no reliable D call. Trimming removed 5 bases from V and 1 base from J, with 14 bases in between. Per the germline V gene, CDR1 is SGHTA and CDR2 is FQGNSA. This CDR3 has 15 residues. The CDR3 loop is CASSRMGSGNTEAFF. The CDR3 DNA follows: TGTGCCAGCAGCCGTATGGGGAGTGGGAACACTGAAGCTTTCTTT.

The chain couples TRBV4-3 to TRBJ2-7, with D possibly TRBD1 on 6 matching bases. This CDR3 contains 14 residues. V shed 4 bases and J shed 1 base, with 11 bases lying between them. The germline V gene encodes CDR1 LGHNA and CDR2 YSLEER. CDR3 protein: CASSPRDKSYEQYF. The CDR3 DNA is TGCGCCAGCAGCCCACGGGACAAGTCCTACGAGCAGTACTTC.

This clone has ten or more counts. V and J are TRBV19 and TRBJ2-2; 16 bases align to TRBD2. Trimming cost V 8 bases and J 1 base; bases outside gene matches: 7. This CDR3 region has 18 residues. Germline assignment: CDR1 LNHDA and CDR2 SQIVND (reference sequence). CDR3 DNA: TGTGCCAGTGCGGCGGGACTAGCGGGAGGGCGGAACACCGGGGAGCTGTTTTTT. This encodes CASAAGLAGGRNTGELFF.

The chain uses TRBV7-9 and TRBJ2-2; no firm D call. Germline loops: CDR1 SEHNR, CDR2 FQNEAQ (reference sequence). The V and J ends lost 10 bases and 7 bases respectively, with 10 bases between them. The CDR3 totals 11 residues. DNA for the CDR3: TGTGCCACCAGTACTGGCGGGGAGCTGTTTTTT. This translates into CATSTGGELFF.

The rearrangement joins TRBV19 to TRBJ1-5; D is perhaps TRBD1 (5 bases). The CDR3 is 13 residues long. CDR1 LNHDA and CDR2 SQIVND come from the germline V gene (reference sequence). Trimming shortened V by 3 bases and J by 4 bases, and 7 bases separated the two germline ends. The DNA for the CDR3 is TGTGCCAGTAGTATCGCAGGGAATCAGCCCCAGCATTTT. It codes for CASSIAGNQPQHF.

The V call is TRBV6-5, the J call TRBJ2-1; possibly TRBD1 for D (5 bases). Germline values: CDR1 MNHEY, CDR2 SVGAGI. Trimming stripped 6 bases from V and 9 bases from J, with 12 bases between. CDR3 length: 12 residues. The CDR3 DNA reads as TGTGCCAGCAGGTCCTGGGGCAGTGAGCAGTTCTTC. Amino acids: CASRSWGSEQFF.

Ten or more counts support this clone. The chain recombines TRBV29-1 with TRBJ1-2; D is unclear. This CDR3 comprises 14 residues. Germline V CDR1 and CDR2: SQVTM, ANQGSEA. With 4 bases removed from V and 0 bases from J, the gap between germline ends came to 12 bases. CDR3 DNA: TGCAGCGTTGGTACGGGAGTACCTAACTATGGCTACACCTTC. It is translated as CSVGTGVPNYGYTF.

This clone was recorded at least ten times. This CDR3 reads CSVYWTGSQETQYF. The DNA for the CDR3 is TGCAGCGTTTACTGGACAGGAAGCCAAGAGACCCAGTACTTC. The rearrangement joins TRBV29-1 to TRBJ2-5, with 7 bases identical to TRBD1. Germline CDR1 reads SQVTM; CDR2 reads ANQGSEA. CDR3 size: 14 residues. The V and J ends lost 5 bases and 1 base, in that order; junction bases with no gene match: 7.

This chain joins TRBV11-2 and TRBJ2-7, with TRBD2 matching 9 bases. The V gene's germline CDR1 is SGHAT and CDR2 FQNNGV. Unmatched junction bases numbered 7, after V lost 5 bases and J lost 5 bases. This CDR3 comprises 14 residues. As DNA, the CDR3 is TGTGCCAGCAGCCCCTTAGCGGGAGAGAACGAGCAGTACTTC. Translating gives CASSPLAGENEQYF.

This chain uses TRBV19 with TRBJ1-2, with D possibly being TRBD1 (5 bases). Looked up from germline, CDR1 is LNHDA and CDR2 is SQIVND (reference sequence). The V gene lost 9 bases and the J gene lost 2 bases, with 16 bases spanning the gap. This CDR3 comprises 14 residues. In DNA form, the CDR3 reads TGTGCCAGCTCGTACAGGCACGACAACTATGGCTACACCTTC. Protein product: CASSYRHDNYGYTF.

This chain uses TRBV10-1 with TRBJ1-2; no reliable D call. The CDR3 loop spans 10 amino acids. Trimming stripped 3 bases from V and 13 bases from J, with 9 bases between. The germline CDR1 and CDR2 sequences are WNHNN and SYGVQD (reference sequence). DNA of the CDR3: TGCGCCAGCAGTGACGGGTGTGGCACCTTC. As protein: CASSDGCGTF.

CDR3 DNA: TGTGCCAGCAGTTCTCTAGCGAACGAGCAGTACTTC. Translating it yields CASSSLANEQYF. The chain joins TRBV7-9 to TRBJ2-7; D is perhaps TRBD2 (6 bases). Trimming stripped 6 bases from V and 5 bases from J, with 11 bases between. The CDR3 covers 12 residues. CDR1 SEHNR and CDR2 FQNEAQ come from the germline V gene (reference sequence).

The chain is built from TRBV7-6 and TRBJ2-5, with unresolved D. The V gene lost 5 bases and the J gene lost 5 bases, with 9 bases spanning the gap. CDR1 and CDR2 from the germline V gene are SGHVS and FNYEAQ. This CDR3 is built from 12 residues. Here the CDR3 reads CASSTSKETQYF. In DNA, the CDR3 is TGTGCCAGCAGCACGAGCAAGGAGACCCAGTACTTC.

A few counts support this clone. This same CDR3 is encoded by further DNA sequences in the sample. The chain couples TRBV2 to TRBJ2-7; unclear D gene. Trimming pared 8 bases from V and 5 bases from J, leaving 7 bases between. Germline CDR1 reads SNHLY; CDR2 reads FYNNEI. The CDR3 extends over 10 amino acids. CDR3 sequence (DNA): TGTGCCAGCGAAAGAGACGAGCAGTACTTC. Translated, it gives CASERDEQYF.

This clone was counted a few times. The chain couples TRBV10-1 to TRBJ2-1; TRBD2 agrees at 13 bases. Germline values: CDR1 WNHNN, CDR2 SYGVQD (reference sequence). Losses at the gene ends were 5 bases for V and 3 bases for J; bases not matched to a gene: 4. The CDR3 sequence is 16 residues long. CDR3 residues: CASSPGTSGNYNEQFF. CDR3 nucleotide sequence: TGCGCCAGCAGTCCCGGGACTAGCGGGAACTACAATGAGCAGTTCTTC.

This clone was counted a few times. The J gene is TRBJ2-7, the V gene TRBV14; maybe TRBD1 (6 bases). The germline V gene has CDR1 SGHDN and CDR2 FVKESK. CDR3 size: 14 residues. Trimming cost V 1 base and J 1 base, with 8 bases left between them. CDR3 in amino acids: CASSQATGSYEQYF. As DNA, the CDR3 is TGTGCCAGCAGCCAAGCTACAGGGTCCTACGAGCAGTACTTC.

This clone occurred once. The chain joins TRBV4-1 to TRBJ2-7; tentative D call: TRBD2 (6 bases). Per the germline V gene, CDR1 is MGHRA and CDR2 is YSYEKL. V lost 4 bases and J 4 bases, leaving 8 bases between the germline ends. This CDR3 is built from 12 residues. CDR3 sequence: CASSPRGYEQYF. The DNA of the CDR3 is TGCGCCAGCAGCCCCCGGGGGTACGAGCAGTACTTC.